The present T cell receptor beta chain was sequenced within a study of T cells in tuberculosis. The CDR3 contains 9 residues. CDR1 LGHDT and CDR2 YNNKEL come from the germline V gene (reference sequence). V dropped 11 bases and J dropped 6 bases, with 8 bases sitting between them. By share, this clone ranks as medium-sized. Clones were sequenced by immunoSEQ multiplex PCR, and TCRdb holds only the in-frame ones, with some missing. The profile shows tens of thousands of clones, around 88% of them singletons. Time point noted: new active TB diagnosis, blood taken before or within 7 days of starting treatment.

The material sequenced was PBMCs, taken at tuberculosis diagnosis. The rearrangement links TRBV3-1 (or the pseudogene TRBV3-2) to TRBJ2-7, with unresolved D. This sequence was found in an adult with tuberculosis. CDR3 sequence: CAGLAEQYF. The CDR3 coding sequence is TGTGCCGGCCTCGCCGAGCAGTACTTC.